This T cell receptor (beta chain) appears in the sequencing data of a study of graft-versus-host responses after intestinal transplantation. Study-wide results and limits: Individuals who had graft-donor T cell macrochimerism had allografts that showed high graft-versus-host to host-versus-graft clonal ratios. GvH clones turned up in recipient marrow; some had shown up first in ileum or blood.

This clone was recorded only once. No antigen is known for it. CDR1 is SGDLS and CDR2 is YYNGEE in the germline V gene. Unmatched junction bases numbered 5, after V lost 0 bases and J lost 5 bases. The CDR3 is 16 amino acids. The method was immunoSEQ multiplex PCR; TCRdb's version includes in-frame clones alone and lacks a portion of them. The table includes fewer than 130,000 clones, about 94% detected once. The clonotype originates from a human donor who received an intestinal transplant. The genes are TRBV9 and TRBJ2-2; TRBD2 matches at 9 bases. Sample: unstimulated CD8+ T cells sorted from spleen or lymph node cells, taken before intestinal transplant. The CDR3 here is CASSVVAGVITGELFF. CDR3 coding DNA: TGTGCCAGCAGCGTAGTAGCGGGAGTTATAACCGGGGAGCTGTTTTTT.